Detailed here is one TCR beta chain. This clonotype was counted many times. No cognate antigen has been identified for it. No qualities accompany the bases; no much larger clone lies one base away. The sample comes from a study of T cells in Graves' hyperthyroidism and ophthalmopathy (dated by TCRdb to between 2019 and 2020). Regarding the study in general: Peripheral blood was sampled at the time of initial diagnosis, prior to any treatment. A discovery cohort of approximately 97 patients, about 40 with Graves' ophthalmopathy and approximately 55 with stable Graves' hyperthyroidism, was used to find distinguishing TCR V-J signatures. An independent validation cohort of about 20 hyperthyroidism patients and about 15 patients who later progressed to ophthalmopathy tested prospective prediction of ophthalmopathy. For training and testing, the 80 to 100 patients in the discovery cohort were randomly divided in a 7:3 ratio. Thyroid tissue and blood T-cell repertoires from about six Graves' hyperthyroidism patients were also compared in the study. Following sampling, methimazole starting at 30 mg daily was given to hyperthyroidism patients, and high-dose intravenous methylprednisolone was given to ophthalmopathy patients. The paper reports TCR Vbeta CDR3 sequencing of 130 to 150 peripheral blood samples: around 41 ophthalmopathy, roughly 80 hyperthyroidism and around 17 progressor patients. The full study reports these points: In validation, the model predicted progression to ophthalmopathy a median of about 6.5 months before onset, with around 70% sensitivity and almost 75% specificity. Sample size was not statistically predetermined, and blinding of investigators to group allocation was not performed. Most expanded thyroid clonotypes (frequency above 0.001) were also detected in blood, suggesting blood repertoires may reflect thyroid immune responses. In cross-validation, a model built on a 13 V-J signature told ophthalmopathy apart from stable hyperthyroidism with 87.88% sensitivity and roughly 81% specificity, and in testing the same model reached 80%/75%.

The TCR beta CDR3 regions were amplified from the RNA transcripts. A first-round RT-PCR of the TCR CDR3 used the HTBI primer set with the Qiagen OneStep RT-PCR kit. A second multiplex PCR round built the libraries, followed by size selection and purification. Sequencing of the libraries was done on an Illumina HiSeq2000 using paired-end 100 bp reads. The original methods were these. SOAPnuke was used to process the raw data, throwing out any read that contained adapters or uncalled bases, had a mean Phred below 15, or lacked an exact constant-primer or identifier match. High-quality paired reads were merged with COPE v1.2.5, and unique nucleotide sequences were defined as clonotypes. Clonotypes were aligned to IMGT TRBV, TRBD and TRBJ reference segments using MiTCR v1.1. Only V-J combinations with frequency above 0.0001, covering roughly 99% of repertoires, were analysed. The TCS score was defined as the ratio of F50 (clonal expansion) to E x V (chaos), calculated using BLOSUM62-based TCRdist between CDR3 peptides within each V-J. Welch's t-statistics and random forest reduced several hundred V-J features to under 15, which were used in a naive Bayes classifier (R e1071). TCRdb reprocessed the public reads (quality trimming at Q25 with fastp, clone calling with MiXCR) and kept in-frame beta chains. Every CDR3 protein is listed once, alongside the most common genes and DNA of its rows. The V and J calls here are based on TCRdb, not the publication. Recorded for this sample are 660,000 or so distinct CDR3 sequences; more than 20% of them occurred a single time. The ten largest clones add up to 34% of the sample.

Moderately to severely active disease, a Clinical Activity Score of at least 3, a NOSPECS grade of at least 4, and a duration under 3 months were present in ophthalmopathy patients. Patients with uncontrolled infections, other autoimmune diseases, pregnancy or lactation were excluded. Diagnoses relied on clinical symptoms, serum thyroxine and TRAb, thyroid ultrasound and orbital computed tomography. PBMCs were separated from approximately 10 ml of fresh peripheral blood using Ficoll-Paque density gradient centrifugation. Total RNA was extracted with Trizol reagent, and quality was checked on an Agilent 2100 Bioanalyzer. Sequenced: blood. This clonotype originated in a man under 40 with Graves' ophthalmopathy.

The CDR3 in this case is CASSLDTVYNEQFF. At the DNA level, the sequence is TGCGCCAGCAGCTTGGATACAGTCTACAATGAGCAGTTCTTC. The chain is assembled from TRBV5-1 and TRBJ2-1; the D gene is unclear. The CDR3, cysteine through phenylalanine, is 14 amino acids long. The kept DNA is CDR3 alone, 42 bases in frame from the first base. Trimming removed 0 bases from V and 3 bases from J, leaving 7 bases between the germline ends. CDR1 SGHRS and CDR2 YFSETQ were looked up in the germline V gene.